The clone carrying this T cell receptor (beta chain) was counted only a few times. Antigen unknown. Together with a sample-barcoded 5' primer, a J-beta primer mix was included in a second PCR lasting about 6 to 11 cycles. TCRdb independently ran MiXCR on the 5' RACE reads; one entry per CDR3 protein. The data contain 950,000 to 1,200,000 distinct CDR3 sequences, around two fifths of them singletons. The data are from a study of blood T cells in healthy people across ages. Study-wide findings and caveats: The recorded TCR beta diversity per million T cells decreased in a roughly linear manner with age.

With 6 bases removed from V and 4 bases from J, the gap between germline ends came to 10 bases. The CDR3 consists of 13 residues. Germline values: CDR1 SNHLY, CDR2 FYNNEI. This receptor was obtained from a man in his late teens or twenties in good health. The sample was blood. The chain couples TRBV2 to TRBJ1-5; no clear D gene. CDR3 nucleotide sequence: TGTGCCAGCAGGGGATTGGGGAATCAGCCCCAGCATTTT. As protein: CASRGLGNQPQHF.